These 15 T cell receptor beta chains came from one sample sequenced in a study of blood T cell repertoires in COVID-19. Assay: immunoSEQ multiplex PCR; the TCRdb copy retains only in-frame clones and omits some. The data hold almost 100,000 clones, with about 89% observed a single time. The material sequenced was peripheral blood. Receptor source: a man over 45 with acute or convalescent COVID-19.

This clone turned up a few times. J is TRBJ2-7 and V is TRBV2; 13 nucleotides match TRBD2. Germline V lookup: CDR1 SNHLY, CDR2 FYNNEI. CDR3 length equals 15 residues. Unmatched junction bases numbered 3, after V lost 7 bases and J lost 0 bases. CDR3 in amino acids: CASIWTSGSSYEQYF. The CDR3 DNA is TGTGCCAGCATCTGGACTAGCGGGAGCTCCTACGAGCAGTACTTC.

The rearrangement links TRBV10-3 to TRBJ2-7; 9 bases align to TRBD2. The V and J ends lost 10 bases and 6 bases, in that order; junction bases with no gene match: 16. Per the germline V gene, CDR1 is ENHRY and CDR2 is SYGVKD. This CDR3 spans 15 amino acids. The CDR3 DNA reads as TGTGCCACCGAACGGATGAGCGGGGGGAGGAGCGAGCAGTACTTC. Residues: CATERMSGGRSEQYF.

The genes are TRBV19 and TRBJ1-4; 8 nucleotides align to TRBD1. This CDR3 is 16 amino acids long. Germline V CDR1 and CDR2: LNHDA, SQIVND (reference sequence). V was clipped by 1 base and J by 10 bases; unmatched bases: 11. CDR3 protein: CASSIGPGQGGGKLFF. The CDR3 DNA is TGTGCCAGTAGTATAGGCCCAGGACAGGGAGGAGGAAAACTGTTTTTT.

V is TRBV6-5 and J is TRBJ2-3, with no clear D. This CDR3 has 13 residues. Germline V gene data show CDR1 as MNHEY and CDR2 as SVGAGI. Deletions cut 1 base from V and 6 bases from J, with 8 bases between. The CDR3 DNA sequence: TGTGCCAGCAGTTACTATGTCCAGGATACGCAGTATTTT. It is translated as CASSYYVQDTQYF.

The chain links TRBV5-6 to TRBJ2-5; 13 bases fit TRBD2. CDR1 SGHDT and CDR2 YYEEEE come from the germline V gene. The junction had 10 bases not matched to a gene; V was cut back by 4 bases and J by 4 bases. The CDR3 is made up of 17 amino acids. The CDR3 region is CASSPTGTSGRGETQYF. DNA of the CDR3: TGTGCCAGCAGCCCCACCGGCACTAGCGGGAGGGGAGAGACCCAGTACTTC. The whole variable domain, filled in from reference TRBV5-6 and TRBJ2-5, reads DAGVTQSPTHLIKTRGQQVTLRCSPKSGHDTVSWYQQALGQGPQFIFQYYEEEERQRGNFPDRFSGHQFPNYSSELNVNALLLGDSALYLCASSPTGTSGRGETQYFGPGTRLLVL.

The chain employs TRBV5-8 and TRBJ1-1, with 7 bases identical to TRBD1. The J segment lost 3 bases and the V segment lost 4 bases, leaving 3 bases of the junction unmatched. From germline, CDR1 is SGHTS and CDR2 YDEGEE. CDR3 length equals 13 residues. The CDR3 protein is CASSRTGDTEAFF. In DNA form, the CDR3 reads TGTGCCAGCAGCCGGACAGGTGACACTGAAGCTTTCTTT.

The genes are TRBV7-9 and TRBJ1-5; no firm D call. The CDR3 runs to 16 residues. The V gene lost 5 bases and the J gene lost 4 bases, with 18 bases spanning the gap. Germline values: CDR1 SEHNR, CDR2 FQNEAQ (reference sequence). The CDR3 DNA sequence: TGTGCCAGCAGCCCAGGAGGGCAGACGCTTAATCAGCCCCAGCATTTT. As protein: CASSPGGQTLNQPQHF. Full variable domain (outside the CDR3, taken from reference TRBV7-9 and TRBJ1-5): DTGVSQNPRHKITKRGQNVTFRCDPISEHNRLYWYRQTLGQGPEFLTYFQNEAQLEKSRLLSDRFSAERPKGSFSTLEIQRTEQGDSAMYLCASSPGGQTLNQPQHFGDGTRLSIL.

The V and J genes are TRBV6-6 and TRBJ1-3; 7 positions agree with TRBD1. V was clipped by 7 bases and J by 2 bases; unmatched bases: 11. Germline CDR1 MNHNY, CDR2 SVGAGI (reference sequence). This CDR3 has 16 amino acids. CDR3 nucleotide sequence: TGTGCCAGCACCGACTATCAGGGGGAAGCTGGAAACACCATATATTTT. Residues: CASTDYQGEAGNTIYF.

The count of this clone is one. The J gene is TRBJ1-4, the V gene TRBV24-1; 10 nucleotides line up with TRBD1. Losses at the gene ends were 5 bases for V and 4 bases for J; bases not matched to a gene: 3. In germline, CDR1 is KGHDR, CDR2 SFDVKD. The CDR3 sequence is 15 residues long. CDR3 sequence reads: CATSVGTGVNEKLFF. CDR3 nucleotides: TGTGCCACCAGTGTCGGGACAGGGGTTAATGAAAAACTGTTTTTT.

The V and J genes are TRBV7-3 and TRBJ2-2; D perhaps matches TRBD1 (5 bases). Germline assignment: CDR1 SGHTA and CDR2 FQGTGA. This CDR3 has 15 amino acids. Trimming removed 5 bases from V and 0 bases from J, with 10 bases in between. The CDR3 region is CASSLQGTNTGELFF. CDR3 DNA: TGTGCCAGCAGCCTCCAGGGCACGAACACCGGGGAGCTGTTTTTT.

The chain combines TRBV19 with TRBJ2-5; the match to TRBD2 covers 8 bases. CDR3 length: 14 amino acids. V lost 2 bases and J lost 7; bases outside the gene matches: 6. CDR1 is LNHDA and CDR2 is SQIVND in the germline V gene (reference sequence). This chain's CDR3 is CASSIRAGEVTQYF. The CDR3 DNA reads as TGTGCCAGTAGTATACGAGCGGGAGAGGTGACCCAGTACTTC.

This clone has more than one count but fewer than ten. CDR3 amino acids: CASSFLIPGTANYGYTF. The DNA for the CDR3 is TGTGCCAGCAGTTTCTTGATTCCCGGGACAGCTAACTATGGCTACACCTTC. The J gene is TRBJ1-2, the V gene TRBV27, with 7 bases matching TRBD1. Unmatched junction bases numbered 10, after V lost 3 bases and J lost 0 bases. The CDR3 is 17 amino acids. In germline, CDR1 is MNHEY, CDR2 SMNVEV (reference sequence).

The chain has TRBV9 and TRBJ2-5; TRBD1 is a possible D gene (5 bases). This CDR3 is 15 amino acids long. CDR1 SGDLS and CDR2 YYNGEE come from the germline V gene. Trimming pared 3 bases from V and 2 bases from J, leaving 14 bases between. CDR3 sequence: CASSADQDRQETQYF. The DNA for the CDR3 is TGTGCCAGCAGCGCCGACCAAGACAGACAAGAGACCCAGTACTTC.

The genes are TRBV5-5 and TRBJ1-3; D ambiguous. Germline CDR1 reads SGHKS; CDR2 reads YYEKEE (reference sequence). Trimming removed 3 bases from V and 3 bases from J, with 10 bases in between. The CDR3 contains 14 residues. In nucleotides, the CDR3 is TGTGCCAGCAGCTCATACTACCTTGGAAACACCATATATTTT. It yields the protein CASSSYYLGNTIYF.

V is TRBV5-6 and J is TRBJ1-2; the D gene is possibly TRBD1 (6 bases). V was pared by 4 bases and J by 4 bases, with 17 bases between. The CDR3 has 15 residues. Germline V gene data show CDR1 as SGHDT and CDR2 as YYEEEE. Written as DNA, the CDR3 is TGTGCCAGCAGCGGGGGTCGGGGGGCCCTCTATGGCTACACCTTC. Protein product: CASSGGRGALYGYTF.